This T cell receptor beta chain was identified during a study of blood T cell repertoires in COVID-19. Across the whole study: The cDNA or gDNA used as material had been derived from T cells, B-cell-depleted T cells, or PBMCs.

Enrollment of patients from Seattle took place during active infection, with longitudinal follow-up. Original analysis: Estimated nucleated cell counts came from reference gene primer amplification. Libraries were prepared by immunoSEQ multiplex PCR; TCRdb keeps only in-frame clonotypes and omits some of them. D and trimming were read from the DNA, whereas the V and J calls and clone size are those reported in that table. This table holds over 450,000 clones, less than 90% found once. This TCR was recovered from a woman aged 50 to 60 with COVID-19, enrolled during active disease. The sample was peripheral blood.

The CDR3: CASSEDRGSDGYTF. The CDR3 DNA sequence: TGTGCCAGCAGCGAAGACAGGGGGTCGGATGGCTACACCTTC. V and J are TRBV5-4 and TRBJ1-2; 9 positions match TRBD1. V gave up 4 bases and J gave up 6 bases; unmatched junction bases: 7. Germline V gene data show CDR1 as SGHNT and CDR2 as YYREEE (reference sequence). This CDR3 has 14 amino acids.